This paragraph covers one TCR beta chain sequence. What it binds is not known. A read error may produce the germline difference seen at one junction end. The sample belongs to a study of cytomegalovirus exposure and HLA in healthy donors. Across the whole study: As an earlier analysis found, around 170 million T cells yielded approximately 110 million unique TCR beta sequences. Whole-study results and caveats: Later, an analysis showed that TCR beta chains associated with HLA were more clonally expanded than others that were equally common.

Looked up from germline, CDR1 is GTSNPN and CDR2 is SVGIG (reference sequence). The CDR3 runs to 15 residues. Donors in the study were healthy people who gave bone marrow. The study ran its PCR with 60 Vbeta and 13 Jbeta primers. Sequenced by immunoSEQ multiplex PCR; TCRdb stores in-frame clones only, minus some. The sample shows about 58,000 clones, and 3.5% to 4.5% sits with its ten largest clones. The rearrangement links TRBV30 to TRBJ2-5, with 7 bases aligning to TRBD2. Sample: PBMCs. The source is a male donor in good health and CMV-seronegative. This CDR3 reads CAWKAIGASGENQYF. CDR3 bases: TGTGCCTGGAAAGCGATCGGAGCCAGCGGGGAGAACCAGTACTTC.